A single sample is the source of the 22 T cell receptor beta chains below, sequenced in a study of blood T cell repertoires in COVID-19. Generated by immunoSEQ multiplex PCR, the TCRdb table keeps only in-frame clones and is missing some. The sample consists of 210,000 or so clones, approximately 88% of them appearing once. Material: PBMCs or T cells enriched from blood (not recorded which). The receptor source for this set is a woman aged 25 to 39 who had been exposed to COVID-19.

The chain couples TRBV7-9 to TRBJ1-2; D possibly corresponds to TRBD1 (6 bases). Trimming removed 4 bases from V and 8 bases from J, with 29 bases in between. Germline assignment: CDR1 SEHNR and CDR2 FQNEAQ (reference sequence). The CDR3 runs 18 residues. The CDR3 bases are TGTGCCAGCAGCTCTGGGATCGTCGGGACAATTATAGCGGGGGGCTACACCTTC. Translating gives CASSSGIVGTIIAGGYTF. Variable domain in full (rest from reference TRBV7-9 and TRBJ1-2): DTGVSQNPRHKITKRGQNVTFRCDPISEHNRLYWYRQTLGQGPEFLTYFQNEAQLEKSRLLSDRFSAERPKGSFSTLEIQRTEQGDSAMYLCASSSGIVGTIIAGGYTFGSGTRLTVV.

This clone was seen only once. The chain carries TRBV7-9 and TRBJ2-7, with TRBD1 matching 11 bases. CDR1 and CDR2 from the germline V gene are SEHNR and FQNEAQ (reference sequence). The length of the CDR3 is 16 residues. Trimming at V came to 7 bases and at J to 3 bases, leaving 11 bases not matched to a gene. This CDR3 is CASIPPDRGPIYEQYF. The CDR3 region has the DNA TGTGCCAGCATCCCACCGGACAGGGGGCCAATCTACGAGCAGTACTTC.

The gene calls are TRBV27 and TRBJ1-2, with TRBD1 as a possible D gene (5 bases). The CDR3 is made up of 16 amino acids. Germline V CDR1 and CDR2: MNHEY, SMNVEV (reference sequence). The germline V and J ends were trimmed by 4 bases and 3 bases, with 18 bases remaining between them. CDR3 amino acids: CASSSLSGPSDYGYTF. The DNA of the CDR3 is TGTGCCAGCAGTTCCCTGTCAGGGCCCTCGGACTATGGCTACACCTTC.

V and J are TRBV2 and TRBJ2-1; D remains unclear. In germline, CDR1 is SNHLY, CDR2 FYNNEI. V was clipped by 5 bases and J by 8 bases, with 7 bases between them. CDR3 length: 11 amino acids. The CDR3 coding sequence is TGTGCCAGCAGTCCTCTCTATGAGCAGTTCTTC. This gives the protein CASSPLYEQFF.

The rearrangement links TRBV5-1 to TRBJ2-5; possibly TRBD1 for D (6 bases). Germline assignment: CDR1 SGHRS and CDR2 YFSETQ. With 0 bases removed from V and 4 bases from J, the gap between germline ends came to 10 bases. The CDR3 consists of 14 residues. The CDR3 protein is CASSLGTGTETQYF. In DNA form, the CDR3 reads TGCGCCAGCAGCTTGGGTACAGGGACAGAGACCCAGTACTTC.

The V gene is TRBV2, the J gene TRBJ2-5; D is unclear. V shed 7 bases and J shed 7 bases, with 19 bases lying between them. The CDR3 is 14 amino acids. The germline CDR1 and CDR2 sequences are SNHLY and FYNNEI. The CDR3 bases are TGTGCCAGCATCTCAAACAACCCAATGTGGACCCAGTACTTC. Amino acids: CASISNNPMWTQYF. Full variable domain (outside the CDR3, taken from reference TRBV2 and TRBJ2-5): EPEVTQTPSHQVTQMGQEVILRCVPISNHLYFYWYRQILGQKVEFLVSFYNNEISEKSEIFDDQFSVERPDGSNFTLKIRSTKLEDSAMYFCASISNNPMWTQYFGPGTRLLVL.

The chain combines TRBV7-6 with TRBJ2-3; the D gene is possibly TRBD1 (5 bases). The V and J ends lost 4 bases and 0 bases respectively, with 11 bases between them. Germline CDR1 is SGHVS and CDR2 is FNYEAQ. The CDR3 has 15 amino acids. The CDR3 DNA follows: TGTGCCAGCAGCTCCACAGGAGCTAGCACAGATACGCAGTATTTT. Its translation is CASSSTGASTDTQYF. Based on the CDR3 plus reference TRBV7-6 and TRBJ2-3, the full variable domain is GAGVSQSPRYKVTKRGQDVALRCDPISGHVSLYWYRQALGQGPEFLTYFNYEAQQDKSGLPNDRFSAERPEGSISTLTIQRTEQRDSAMYRCASSSTGASTDTQYFGPGTRLTVL.

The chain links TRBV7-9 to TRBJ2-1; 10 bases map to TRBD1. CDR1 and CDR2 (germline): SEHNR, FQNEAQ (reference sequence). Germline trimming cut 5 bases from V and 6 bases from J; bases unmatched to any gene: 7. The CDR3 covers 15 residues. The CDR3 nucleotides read TGTGCCAGCAGCCCCGGACAGGGGGAGGTCAATGAGCAGTTCTTC. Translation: CASSPGQGEVNEQFF.

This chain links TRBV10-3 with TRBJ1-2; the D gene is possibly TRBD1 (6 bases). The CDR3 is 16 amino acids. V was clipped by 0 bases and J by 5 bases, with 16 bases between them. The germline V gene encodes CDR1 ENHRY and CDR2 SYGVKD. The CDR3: CAISESRGGSAYGYTF. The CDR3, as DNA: TGTGCCATCAGTGAGTCGAGGGGGGGCAGCGCGTATGGCTACACCTTC.

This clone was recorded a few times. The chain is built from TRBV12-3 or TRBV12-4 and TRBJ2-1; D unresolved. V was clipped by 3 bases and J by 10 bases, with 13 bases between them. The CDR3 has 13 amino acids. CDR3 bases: TGTGCCAGCAGTTTCCGGGTTGGCGGCGAGCAGTTCTTC. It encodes CASSFRVGGEQFF.

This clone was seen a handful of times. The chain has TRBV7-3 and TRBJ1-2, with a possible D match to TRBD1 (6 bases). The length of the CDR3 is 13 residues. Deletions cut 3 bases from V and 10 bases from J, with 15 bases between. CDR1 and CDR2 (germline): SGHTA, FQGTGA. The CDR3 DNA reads TGTGCCAGCAGCTTCGGCAGGGGCAATGACTACACCTTC. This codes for CASSFGRGNDYTF.

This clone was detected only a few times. CDR3 residues: CASSYREDLYEQYF. The CDR3 DNA reads as TGCGCCAGCAGCTACCGGGAGGACCTCTACGAGCAGTACTTC. The chain has TRBV4-1 and TRBJ2-7; TRBD2 aligns across 7 bases. The germline gives CDR1 MGHRA, CDR2 YSYEKL. V was clipped by 5 bases and J by 3 bases; unmatched bases: 7. The CDR3 length is 14 residues.

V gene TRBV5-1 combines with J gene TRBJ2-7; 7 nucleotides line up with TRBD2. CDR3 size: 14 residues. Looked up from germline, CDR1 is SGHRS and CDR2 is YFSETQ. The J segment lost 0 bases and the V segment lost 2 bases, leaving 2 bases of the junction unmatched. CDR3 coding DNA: TGCGCCAGCAGCTTCAGCGGGACCTCCTACGAGCAGTACTTC. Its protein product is CASSFSGTSYEQYF.

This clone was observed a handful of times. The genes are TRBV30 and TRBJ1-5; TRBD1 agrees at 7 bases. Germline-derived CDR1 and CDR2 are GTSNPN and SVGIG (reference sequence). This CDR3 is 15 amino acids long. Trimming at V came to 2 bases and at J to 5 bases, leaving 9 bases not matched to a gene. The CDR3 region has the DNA TGTGCCTGGAGTCCGACAGGGAATTGGGATCAGCCCCAGCATTTT. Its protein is CAWSPTGNWDQPQHF.

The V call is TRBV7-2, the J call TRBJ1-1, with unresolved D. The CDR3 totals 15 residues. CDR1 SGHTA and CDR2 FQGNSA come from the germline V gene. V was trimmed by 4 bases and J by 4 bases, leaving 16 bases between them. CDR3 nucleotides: TGTGCCAGCAGCTCCGGGGTGGGTTACGCCACTGAAGCTTTCTTT. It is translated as CASSSGVGYATEAFF. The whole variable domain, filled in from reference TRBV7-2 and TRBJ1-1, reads GAGVSQSPSNKVTEKGKDVELRCDPISGHTALYWYRQSLGQGLEFLIYFQGNSAPDKSGLPSDRFSAERTGGSVSTLTIQRTQQEDSAVYLCASSSGVGYATEAFFGQGTRLTVV.

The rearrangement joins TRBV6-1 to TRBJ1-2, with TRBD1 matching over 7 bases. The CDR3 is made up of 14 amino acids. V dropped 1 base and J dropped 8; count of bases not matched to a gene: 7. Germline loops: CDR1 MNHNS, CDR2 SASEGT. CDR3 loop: CASSEEGDREGYTF. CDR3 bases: TGTGCCAGCAGTGAAGAAGGTGACAGGGAGGGCTACACCTTC.

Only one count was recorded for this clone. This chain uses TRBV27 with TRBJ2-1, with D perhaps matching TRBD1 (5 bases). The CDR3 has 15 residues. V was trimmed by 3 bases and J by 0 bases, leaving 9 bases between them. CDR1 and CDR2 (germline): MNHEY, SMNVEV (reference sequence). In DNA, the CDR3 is TGTGCCAGCAGTTTTAGGGGAAACTCCTACAATGAGCAGTTCTTC. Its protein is CASSFRGNSYNEQFF.

CDR3 region: CASSHRTSGGGEQFF. Written as DNA, the CDR3 is TGTGCCAGCAGCCATCGGACTAGCGGGGGTGGTGAGCAGTTCTTC. The chain carries TRBV7-9 and TRBJ2-1; 13 bases are shared with TRBD2. The CDR3 is made up of 15 amino acids. Germline CDR1 SEHNR, CDR2 FQNEAQ (reference sequence). J lost 9 bases, V lost 5 bases, and 7 bases had no gene match.

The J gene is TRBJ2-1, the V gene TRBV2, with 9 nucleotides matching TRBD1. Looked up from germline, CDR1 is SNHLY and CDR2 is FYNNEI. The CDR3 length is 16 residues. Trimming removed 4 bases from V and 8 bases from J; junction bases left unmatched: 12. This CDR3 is CASSAGLTGGDDEQFF. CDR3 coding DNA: TGTGCCAGCAGTGCAGGGTTGACAGGGGGGGACGATGAGCAGTTCTTC.

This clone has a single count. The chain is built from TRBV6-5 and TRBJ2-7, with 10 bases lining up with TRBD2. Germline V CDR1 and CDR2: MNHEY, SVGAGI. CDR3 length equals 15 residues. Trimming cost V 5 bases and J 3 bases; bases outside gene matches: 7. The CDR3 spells CASSPAGTSDYEQYF. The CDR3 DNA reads TGTGCCAGCAGTCCGGCCGGGACTAGCGACTACGAGCAGTACTTC.

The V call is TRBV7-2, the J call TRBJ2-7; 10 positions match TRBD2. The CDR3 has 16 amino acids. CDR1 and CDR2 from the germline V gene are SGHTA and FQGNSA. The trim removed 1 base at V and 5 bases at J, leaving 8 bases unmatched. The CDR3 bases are TGTGCCAGCAGCTTAGTCCCCACTAGCGGGAAGAACGAGCAGTACTTC. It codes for CASSLVPTSGKNEQYF.

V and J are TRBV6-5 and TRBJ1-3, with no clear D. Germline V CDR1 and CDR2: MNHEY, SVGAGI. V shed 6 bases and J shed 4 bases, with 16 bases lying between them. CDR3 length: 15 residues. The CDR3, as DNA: TGTGCCAGCAGACCCGGGATCTTAGGCGGAAACACCATATATTTT. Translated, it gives CASRPGILGGNTIYF.